Listed below are T cell receptor beta chains from one sample, sequenced in a study of shared T cell receptors in the human thymus. Generated by immunoSEQ multiplex PCR, the TCRdb table keeps only in-frame clones and is missing some. The sample includes approximately 760,000 clones, around 85% of them seen just once. These same records also appear under a second study, on human thymus T cells.

Sequences were obtained from thymocytes. The receptors shown here come from a girl in the first two years of life with a congenital heart defect. Both conserved end residues are part of each CDR3. The order of the fields is CDR3 DNA, CDR3 protein, clone size, V gene, D gene, J gene. D genes are given only for firm matches. Clone size is stated in some rows and not others, as once, few, many or a class when expanded.

TGCGCCAGCAGCCAGGACAGAATGAACACTGAAGCTTTCTTT	CASSQDRMNTEAFF	NA	TRBV4-3	NA	TRBJ1-1
TGTGCCAGCAGTTTTGACAGGGTTAATTCACCCCTCCACTTT	CASSFDRVNSPLHF	NA	TRBV27	TRBD1	TRBJ1-6
TGTGCTAGTGGTTTGGTAAGGGGAGGCTCTGGAAACACCATATATTTT	CASGLVRGGSGNTIYF	NA	TRBV12-5	NA	TRBJ1-3
TGCACCAGCAGCCCTGATGGGCTAAACTCTGAGCAGTTCTTC	CTSSPDGLNSEQFF	NA	TRBV1	NA	TRBJ2-1
TGTGCCAGCAGTTTACGACAGGGGGAGGGGGAGCTGTTTTTT	CASSLRQGEGELFF	NA	TRBV28	TRBD1	TRBJ2-2
TGTGCCAGCAGCTTAGGCGCGGATCAGCCCCAGCATTTT	CASSLGADQPQHF	NA	TRBV7-9	NA	TRBJ1-5
TGCAGCGTTGAATCGGATGGGCACACCGGGGAGCTGTTTTTT	CSVESDGHTGELFF	NA	TRBV29-1	NA	TRBJ2-2
TGTGCCAGCAGCGTAGCGGGGGGGGACAGGGATCCTTCTAGCACAGATACGCAGTATTTT	CASSVAGGDRDPSSTDTQYF	NA	TRBV9	NA	TRBJ2-3
TGTGCCAGCAGCGACGGTCCCGACAGTGGCACAGATACGCAGTATTTT	CASSDGPDSGTDTQYF	NA	TRBV2	NA	TRBJ2-3
TGTGCTAGTGTTAGCGGGGGGGACGTTTGGAATGAGCAGTTCTTC	CASVSGGDVWNEQFF	NA	TRBV12-5	TRBD2	TRBJ2-1
TGTGCCAGCAGCTTAACATACGGGACAGGGGGCCCCAACTATGGCTACACCTTC	CASSLTYGTGGPNYGYTF	NA	TRBV5-6	TRBD1	TRBJ1-2
TGTGCCAGCAGCTTTCTCGGGACAAACACTGAAGCTTTCTTT	CASSFLGTNTEAFF	few	TRBV11-2	NA	TRBJ1-1
TGCAGTGCTATAGACGCCTACGAGCAGTACTTC	CSAIDAYEQYF	few	TRBV20-1	NA	TRBJ2-7
TGTGCCAGCAGTACCATCGGGACAGGGAACGGGGGCACTGAAGCTTTCTTT	CASSTIGTGNGGTEAFF	few	TRBV28	TRBD1	TRBJ1-1
TGTGCCAGCAGTGAGAGGAGGGGTCAACAAGAGACCCAGTACTTC	CASSERRGQQETQYF	NA	TRBV2	NA	TRBJ2-5
TGTGCCAGCTCACCTTCCGCGATAACCTCCTACGAGCAGTACTTC	CASSPSAITSYEQYF	few	TRBV18	NA	TRBJ2-7
TGTGCCAGCAGCGTCAGGGGCCTTCGGGTCTATGGCTACACCTTC	CASSVRGLRVYGYTF	NA	TRBV2	NA	TRBJ1-2
TGTGCCAGCAGGACCTTACAGGGTACTGAATTGTTATCACCCCTCCACTTT	CASRTLQGTELLSPLHF	NA	TRBV27	NA	TRBJ1-6
TGTGCCAGCAGTGATACACAGGGGGCGTACGAGCAGTACTTC	CASSDTQGAYEQYF	NA	TRBV25-1	TRBD1	TRBJ2-7
TGTGCCAGCAGTGAAATGGGGAGCTCTGGAAACACCATATATTTT	CASSEMGSSGNTIYF	NA	TRBV2	NA	TRBJ1-3
TGCGCCAGCAGCTTGGAAGAGCGGGGGATATACAATGAGCAGTTCTTC	CASSLEERGIYNEQFF	once	TRBV5-1	TRBD2	TRBJ2-1
TGTGCCAGCAGTTACACTCAACAGGGTGCGAACACTGAAGCTTTCTTT	CASSYTQQGANTEAFF	NA	TRBV6-5	NA	TRBJ1-1
TGTGCCAGCAGCTCGACGACAGGGGGGTTGGACTACACCTTC	CASSSTTGGLDYTF	NA	TRBV11-2	TRBD1	TRBJ1-2
TGTGCTAGTGGTAGGGGACAGGGCGACACTGAAGCTTTCTTT	CASGRGQGDTEAFF	NA	TRBV12-5	TRBD1	TRBJ1-1
TGTGCCAGCAGCCCCCGTGGCAGACGAGGAATCTATGGCTACACCTTC	CASSPRGRRGIYGYTF	NA	TRBV11-1	NA	TRBJ1-2
TGTGCCAGCAGTTACGGCAGGGGCGACGAGCAGTACTTC	CASSYGRGDEQYF	NA	TRBV28	NA	TRBJ2-7
TGTGCCAGCAGTTTCGAATTTCCAACAGTCCGAAACCAACAGCCCCAGCATTTT	CASSFEFPTVRNQQPQHF	few	TRBV28	NA	TRBJ1-5
TGTGCCAGCAGCTTTGGACAGGGTGGAGATACGCAGTATTTT	CASSFGQGGDTQYF	NA	TRBV5-4	TRBD1	TRBJ2-3
TGTGCCACCGGGGACAGGGGGAGGAATGGCTACACCTTC	CATGDRGRNGYTF	NA	TRBV27	TRBD1	TRBJ1-2
TGTGCCAGCAGCGACAGGGGGGGCACTGAAGCTTTCTTT	CASSDRGGTEAFF	NA	TRBV2	TRBD1	TRBJ1-1
TGTGCCAGCAGTGGGCCCTCCTACGAGCAGTACTTC	CASSGPSYEQYF	NA	TRBV2	NA	TRBJ2-7
TGTGCCAGCAGTTACTCAGGGGGCGAGTACTATGGCTACACCTTC	CASSYSGGEYYGYTF	NA	TRBV6-6	TRBD1	TRBJ1-2
TGTGCCAGCAGCGTAAGTCTAGCGGGGGTTTGGGGCTACAATGAGCAGTTCTTC	CASSVSLAGVWGYNEQFF	NA	TRBV9	TRBD2	TRBJ2-1
TGTGCCAGCAGTGAATTTGGGGGCATCGCTGGAAACACCATATATTTT	CASSEFGGIAGNTIYF	few	TRBV25-1	NA	TRBJ1-3
TGTGCCAGCAGCTCCCTAGCCACGAACACTGAAGCTTTCTTT	CASSSLATNTEAFF	NA	TRBV14	NA	TRBJ1-1
TGTGCCAGCAGCCCGGGGACAGCAGGAAATCGAGATGGCTACACCTTC	CASSPGTAGNRDGYTF	NA	TRBV14	TRBD1	TRBJ1-2
TGTGCCAGCAGCTTTCAGGGGTCCACTGAAGCTTTCTTT	CASSFQGSTEAFF	NA	TRBV5-6	NA	TRBJ1-1
TGTGCCAGCATCCTCACGGGTTACCTCTATGGCTACACCTTC	CASILTGYLYGYTF	NA	TRBV6-5	NA	TRBJ1-2
TGTGCCAGTAGTACTCCACTCGGACAGGTGCCGATTTCGACAGATACGCAGTATTTT	CASSTPLGQVPISTDTQYF	once	TRBV19	TRBD1	TRBJ2-3
TGTGCCAGCAGCCCCCCCTTGGGACAGATCTATGGCTACACCTTC	CASSPPLGQIYGYTF	NA	TRBV7-8	TRBD1	TRBJ1-2
TGTGCCAGCAGTTTTATCAGGGTCCCCTCCTATAATTCACCCCTCCACTTT	CASSFIRVPSYNSPLHF	NA	TRBV28	NA	TRBJ1-6
TGTGCCAGCCTCGGGGGGGTAGGATCACCCCTCCACTTT	CASLGGVGSPLHF	NA	TRBV6-5	NA	TRBJ1-6
TGTGCCAGCACCCGGTTTGCAACGGTAGAGACCCAGTACTTC	CASTRFATVETQYF	NA	TRBV6-1	NA	TRBJ2-5
TGTGCCAGCAGCTGGGGGGGAGAGACCCAGTACTTC	CASSWGGETQYF	NA	TRBV5-6	TRBD2	TRBJ2-5
TGTGCCAGCAGCTTGGGAACAGGGGTCCTCTATGGCTACACCTTC	CASSLGTGVLYGYTF	few	TRBV5-5	TRBD1	TRBJ1-2
TGTGCCAGCAGCTTAGAGTGGGCTCCCCGGGAGCAGTACTTC	CASSLEWAPREQYF	NA	TRBV7-9	NA	TRBJ2-7
TGTGCCAGCAGTGGGACAGGGAATGAGCAGTACTTC	CASSGTGNEQYF	few	TRBV6-1	TRBD1	TRBJ2-7
TGTGCCAGCAGGCCTAGACAGGGTGGTAGAAACACCATATATTTT	CASRPRQGGRNTIYF	NA	TRBV27	TRBD1	TRBJ1-3
TGTGCCAGTTGGCGGGGTGAGGGTGGCTACACCTTC	CASWRGEGGYTF	few	TRBV2	NA	TRBJ1-2
TGTGCCAGCAGCCCACGGGGTTATTTTAACTATGGCTACACCTTC	CASSPRGYFNYGYTF	NA	TRBV9	NA	TRBJ1-2
TGTGCCAGCAGGCCAACCTCAGGGGGCTATGGCTACACCTTC	CASRPTSGGYGYTF	NA	TRBV6-5	TRBD1	TRBJ1-2
TGTGCCAGTGGACTAGCGGGGGGCACAGATACGCAGTATTTT	CASGLAGGTDTQYF	once	TRBV19	TRBD2	TRBJ2-3
TGTGCCAGCAGTTACAGGGGTCTAGCCAAAAACATTCAGTACTTC	CASSYRGLAKNIQYF	NA	TRBV28	TRBD1	TRBJ2-4
TGTGCCAGCAGGACGGGGGGGCAGAACTATGGCTACACCTTC	CASRTGGQNYGYTF	NA	TRBV25-1	NA	TRBJ1-2
TGTGCCAGCAGCGTGGGACAGGTATTCTACGAGCAGTACTTC	CASSVGQVFYEQYF	NA	TRBV9	TRBD1	TRBJ2-7
TGTGCCAGCAGCCCGAACCCCCTAGCGGACCATACCTACGAGCAGTACTTC	CASSPNPLADHTYEQYF	NA	TRBV7-9	TRBD2	TRBJ2-7
TGCAGCGTTGCCCCGACTACAAGAGCTTGCGGCTACACCTTC	CSVAPTTRACGYTF	NA	TRBV29-1	NA	TRBJ1-2
TGTGCCTGGACCAACCATAGCGGGGCTCAAGAGACCCAGTACTTC	CAWTNHSGAQETQYF	NA	TRBV30	TRBD2	TRBJ2-5
TGTGCCAGCACCCGAGGGTTTTGCCAAGAGACCCAGTACTTC	CASTRGFCQETQYF	NA	TRBV6-6	NA	TRBJ2-5